These 17 T cell receptor beta chains originate from one sample sequenced in a study of T cells in localized non-small cell lung cancer. Generated by immunoSEQ multiplex PCR, the TCRdb table keeps only in-frame clones and is missing some. The repertoire has about 74,000 clones, around 84% of them found once; the top ten carry 1% to 1.5%. The sequences come from peripheral blood, collected before any cancer treatment. All receptors come from a female donor older than 55 with stage I lung adenocarcinoma.

The chain carries TRBV5-1 and TRBJ2-3; 13 positions match TRBD2. V lost 0 bases and J lost 5; bases outside the gene matches: 6. Germline CDR1 reads SGHRS; CDR2 reads YFSETQ. The CDR3 is made up of 17 amino acids. In DNA form, the CDR3 reads TGCGCCAGCAGCTTGGGACTAGCGGGGGGCCGGGGAGATACGCAGTATTTT. Its translation is CASSLGLAGGRGDTQYF.

Comments on this clone: The junction and the germline gene differ at one end; a read error may be behind it. The V call is TRBV6-1, the J call TRBJ1-5, with D possibly being TRBD1 (6 bases). The CDR3 length is 15 residues. From germline, CDR1 is MNHNS and CDR2 SASEGT. CDR3 DNA sequence: TGTGCCAGCAGGGAAGACAGGATCAGTAATCAGCCCCAGCATTTT. Its translation is CASREDRISNQPQHF.

The chain combines TRBV7-3 with TRBJ1-4, with 9 bases identical to TRBD1. CDR3 size: 15 residues. V lost 4 bases, J lost 2 bases, and 2 bases stayed unmatched. Germline CDR1 SGHTA, CDR2 FQGTGA. CDR3 in DNA: TGTGCCAGCAGCTCGACAGGGGGGACTAATGAAAAACTGTTTTTT. It specifies CASSSTGGTNEKLFF.

The chain has TRBV5-5 and TRBJ2-6; D is uncertain. The CDR3 has 17 residues. CDR1 and CDR2 (germline): SGHKS, YYEKEE (reference sequence). Trimming left V 1 base short and J 0 bases short, with 11 bases between. CDR3 coding DNA: TGTGCCAGCAGCTTGAGACATGGGTACTCTGGGGCCAACGTCCTGACTTTC. This translates into CASSLRHGYSGANVLTF.

The rearrangement links TRBV9 to TRBJ2-2; D might be TRBD2 (6 bases). Germline lookup yields CDR1 SGDLS and CDR2 YYNGEE. CDR3 length: 17 residues. Between the trimmed V and J ends, which lost 4 bases and 0 bases, there was a span of 16 bases. The CDR3: CASSLSGTLANTGELFF. In DNA form, the CDR3 reads TGTGCCAGCAGCCTTAGCGGCACCCTCGCGAACACCGGGGAGCTGTTTTTT.

V and J are TRBV2 and TRBJ2-3; 13 nucleotides align to TRBD2. The CDR3 has 15 amino acids. Per the germline V gene, CDR1 is SNHLY and CDR2 is FYNNEI. The trim removed 3 bases at V and 5 bases at J, leaving 2 bases unmatched. The CDR3 is CASSETSGGKDTQYF. The CDR3 nucleotides are TGTGCCAGCAGTGAGACTAGCGGGGGGAAAGATACGCAGTATTTT.

The chain links TRBV5-1 to TRBJ2-1; 8 nucleotides align to TRBD2. The CDR3 covers 14 residues. After removal of 7 bases from V and 3 bases from J, the junction contained 6 bases not matched to a gene. The germline CDR1 and CDR2 sequences are SGHRS and YFSETQ. CDR3 sequence (DNA): TGCGCCAGCGCCGCCGGGACTAGCTACAATGAGCAGTTCTTC. This encodes CASAAGTSYNEQFF.

This clone was observed once. This chain connects TRBV7-3 to TRBJ2-3; tentative D call: TRBD1 (5 bases). Germline values: CDR1 SGHTA, CDR2 FQGTGA. V gave up 5 bases and J gave up 4 bases, with 13 bases separating them. CDR3 length equals 14 residues. CDR3: CASSPQGPPDTQYF. CDR3 sequence (DNA): TGTGCCAGCAGCCCCCAGGGCCCCCCAGATACGCAGTATTTT.

J is TRBJ2-1 and V is TRBV6-6, with D possibly matching TRBD1 (6 bases). Germline-derived CDR1 and CDR2 are MNHNY and SVGAGI (reference sequence). V was cut by 8 bases and J by 5 bases, with 16 bases left in between. There are 14 residues in the CDR3. CDR3 coding DNA: TGTGCCAGCGCGAAACGAGGGGGAAACAATGAGCAGTTCTTC. This sequence encodes CASAKRGGNNEQFF.

This clone has just one count. The CDR3 loop is CASSLTSLKNEQFF. CDR3 bases: TGCGCCAGCAGCTTGACTAGTTTAAAAAATGAGCAGTTCTTC. This chain links TRBV5-1 with TRBJ2-1; D possibly corresponds to TRBD2 (5 bases). Trimming pared 1 base from V and 7 bases from J, leaving 12 bases between. Germline values: CDR1 SGHRS, CDR2 YFSETQ. The CDR3 totals 14 residues.

The CDR3 spells CASSLGLPDTQYF. The CDR3 coding sequence is TGCGCCAGCAGCTTGGGACTTCCAGATACGCAGTATTTT. The genes are TRBV5-1 and TRBJ2-3; no firm D call. Trimming left V 0 bases short and J 4 bases short, with 6 bases between. The CDR3 is 13 residues long. The V gene's germline CDR1 is SGHRS and CDR2 YFSETQ.

The chain has TRBV2 and TRBJ1-6; D may be TRBD1 (5 bases). Germline assignment: CDR1 SNHLY and CDR2 FYNNEI. Trimming stripped 8 bases from V and 0 bases from J, with 11 bases between. This CDR3 comprises 15 residues. CDR3 nucleotide sequence: TGTGCCAGCGGGGGTGGGGCCTCCTATAATTCACCCCTCCACTTT. Amino acid sequence: CASGGGASYNSPLHF.

J is TRBJ1-4 and V is TRBV9; D may be TRBD1 (5 bases). Germline values: CDR1 SGDLS, CDR2 YYNGEE. The ends were cut back, 0 bases at V and 8 bases at J, with 11 bases in the middle. The CDR3 totals 14 residues. CDR3: CASSVGGRDEKLFF. The CDR3, as DNA: TGTGCCAGCAGCGTAGGGGGGAGGGACGAAAAACTGTTTTTT.

In DNA, the CDR3 is TGCGCCAGCAGCCAGGGGGACTCGATCTACAATGAGCAGTTCTTC. Protein: CASSQGDSIYNEQFF. V and J are TRBV4-3 and TRBJ2-1; perhaps TRBD2 as D (6 bases). The CDR3 length is 15 residues. CDR1 LGHNA and CDR2 YSLEER come from the germline V gene. V lost 3 bases and J 3 bases, leaving 12 bases between the germline ends.

The chain combines TRBV28 with TRBJ2-1, with 10 bases identical to TRBD2. The CDR3 loop spans 15 amino acids. Germline CDR1 reads MDHEN; CDR2 reads SYDVKM. V lost 1 base to trimming and J lost 7 bases; unmatched junction nucleotides: 4. The CDR3 spells CASSLSLAGRNEQFF. Written as DNA, the CDR3 is TGTGCCAGCAGTTTATCACTAGCGGGAAGGAATGAGCAGTTCTTC.

The chain is built from TRBV19 and TRBJ2-5; D is unresolved. V gave up 3 bases and J gave up 9 bases, with 26 bases separating them. The CDR3 sequence is 17 residues long. The germline gives CDR1 LNHDA, CDR2 SQIVND (reference sequence). CDR3 nucleotide sequence: TGTGCCAGTAGTATCTCGGTTGGACGATTAGGTAGGCTGGCCCAGTACTTC. Translation: CASSISVGRLGRLAQYF.

The chain carries TRBV27 and TRBJ1-5, with 8 bases fitting TRBD1. The CDR3 totals 14 residues. Germline lookup yields CDR1 MNHEY and CDR2 SMNVEV (reference sequence). The trim removed 7 bases at V and 7 bases at J, leaving 9 bases unmatched. CDR3 in amino acids: CASMPGGVGQPQHF. The CDR3 coding sequence is TGTGCCAGCATGCCAGGGGGCGTAGGGCAGCCCCAGCATTTT.